This record concerns one T cell receptor beta chain sequence. This record comes from a study of shared clonotypes between healthy human individuals. Study context: Aged between 18 and 49, the donors were a couple of women and three men.

The CDR3 is 15 residues long. With 6 bases removed from V and 2 bases from J, the gap between germline ends came to 16 bases. Germline CDR1 is SNHLY and CDR2 is FYNNEI. Here immunoSEQ multiplex PCR was the method, and the copy in TCRdb shows in-frame clones only, minus some. The sample yields a few million clones, 85% to 95% seen once. V gene TRBV2 combines with J gene TRBJ2-5; D is possibly TRBD2 (7 bases). This TCR was sampled from a man between 18 and 35 years old in good health. Some clones in this sample may be carry-over from other donors' samples. Sample: naive CD4+ T cells from PBMCs. Subset indicated: CD45RA+ positively selected. CDR3 residues: CASRVQGGGQETQYF. CDR3 in DNA: TGTGCCAGCAGGGTGCAGGGAGGGGGACAAGAGACCCAGTACTTC.